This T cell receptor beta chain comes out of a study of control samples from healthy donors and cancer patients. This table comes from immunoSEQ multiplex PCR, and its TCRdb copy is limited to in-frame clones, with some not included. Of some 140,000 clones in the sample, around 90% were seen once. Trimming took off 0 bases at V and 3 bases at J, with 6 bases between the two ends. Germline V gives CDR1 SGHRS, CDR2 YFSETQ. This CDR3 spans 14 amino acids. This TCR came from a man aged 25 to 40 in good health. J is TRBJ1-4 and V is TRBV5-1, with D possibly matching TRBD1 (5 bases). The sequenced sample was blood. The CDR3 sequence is CASSLEGPNEKLFF. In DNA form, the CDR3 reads TGCGCCAGCAGCTTGGAGGGGCCTAATGAAAAACTGTTTTTT. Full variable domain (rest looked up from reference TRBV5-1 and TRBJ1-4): KAGVTQTPRYLIKTRGQQVTLSCSPISGHRSVSWYQQTPGQGLQFLFEYFSETQRNKGNFPGRFSGRQFSNSRSEMNVSTLELGDSALYLCASSLEGPNEKLFFGSGTQLSVL.